This note documents a single TCR beta chain sequence. The antigen it recognizes is unknown. Base qualities are not at hand, and no much larger clone is one base apart. The data stem from a study of blood T cell repertoires in COVID-19 (dated by TCRdb to the early 2020s). Some background on the complete study: Collaborator samples came from the United States, Italy and Spain and covered acute and convalescent phases of COVID-19. The material from the prospective study consisted of cDNA or gDNA derived from T cells, B-cell-depleted T cells, or PBMCs. The dataset comprised deeply sampled blood TCRbeta repertoires from subjects exposed to, actively infected with, or recovered from COVID-19. The repertoires were released in a freely available public database intended as a resource for research on the immune response to SARS-CoV-2. Samples were obtained from the ongoing ImmuneRACE study (first 160 participants) and from 950 to 1,500 subjects provided by 6 global collaborators. The sample metadata nearly always contained a de-identified subject ID, COVID-19 status, age in years and sex. Where HLA class I and class II types were available, the types were taken from metadata supplied by the sample provider, not from assay-based typing. What the work shows at the level of the full study, not this receptor alone: How much clinical and demographic metadata was included differed by source and by participant, and the metadata was provided uncurated.

TCRbeta CDR3 regions were amplified from genomic DNA by means of the immunoSEQ Assay, a bias-controlled multiplex PCR. As for the original processing: The number of nucleated cells in each sample was estimated from the amplification of reference gene primers within the assay. To quantify the absolute abundance of each unique TCRbeta CDR3 rearrangement, sequence reads were collapsed and filtered. For each sample, productive Simpson clonality was calculated as the square root of Simpson's diversity index over productive rearrangements. TCRdb stores this immuneACCESS table with in-frame sequences only. Part of the clones is absent; in the studies checked, under half of the shortfall reflects unresolved V genes, and no reason is known for the rest. The V and J calls and clone size were taken over from that table, and D and trimming were inferred from the DNA. The sample contains about 100,000 clones, roughly 88% of them found a single time. Of the sample, around 6.5% falls within the top ten clones.

Collaborating institutions collected whole blood in K2EDTA tubes following their own protocols. For TCRbeta analysis, collaborators shipped samples as frozen whole blood, isolated PBMCs, or DNA extracted from either of those sample types. V was cut back by 1 base and J by 5 bases, leaving a gap of 11 bases between them. The CDR3 starts with the cysteine, ends with the phenylalanine, and has 15 residues. The DNA shown is the 45-base CDR3, in frame from base 1. In the germline V gene, CDR1 corresponds to LGHNT and CDR2 to FRNRAP. This sequence uses TRBV12-5 and TRBJ2-2; the D gene is perhaps TRBD1, on 5 matching bases. This TCR came from an older woman with acute or convalescent COVID-19. Material: peripheral blood. The base sequence is TGTGCTAGTGGTTTGGCGATTACAGGAACCGGGGAGCTGTTTTTT. This encodes CASGLAITGTGELFF.